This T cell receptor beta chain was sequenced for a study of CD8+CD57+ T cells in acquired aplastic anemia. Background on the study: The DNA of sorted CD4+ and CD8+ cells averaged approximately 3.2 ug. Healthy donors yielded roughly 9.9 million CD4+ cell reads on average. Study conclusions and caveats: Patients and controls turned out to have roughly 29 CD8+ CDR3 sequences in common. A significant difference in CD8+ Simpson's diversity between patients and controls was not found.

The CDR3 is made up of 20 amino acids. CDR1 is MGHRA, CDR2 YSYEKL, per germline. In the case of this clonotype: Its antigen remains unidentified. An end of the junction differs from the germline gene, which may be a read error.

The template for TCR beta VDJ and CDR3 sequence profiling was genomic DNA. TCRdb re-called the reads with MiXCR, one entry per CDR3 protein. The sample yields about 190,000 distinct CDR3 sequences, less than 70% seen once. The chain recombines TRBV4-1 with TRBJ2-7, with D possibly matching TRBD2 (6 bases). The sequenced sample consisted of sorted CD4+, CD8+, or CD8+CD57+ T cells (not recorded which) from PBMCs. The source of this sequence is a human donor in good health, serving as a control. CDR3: CASSQTLLLTGLRLSHEQYF. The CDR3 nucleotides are TGCGCCAGCAGCCAAACCCTACTCCTCACAGGACTACGACTCTCCCACGAGCAGTACTTC.